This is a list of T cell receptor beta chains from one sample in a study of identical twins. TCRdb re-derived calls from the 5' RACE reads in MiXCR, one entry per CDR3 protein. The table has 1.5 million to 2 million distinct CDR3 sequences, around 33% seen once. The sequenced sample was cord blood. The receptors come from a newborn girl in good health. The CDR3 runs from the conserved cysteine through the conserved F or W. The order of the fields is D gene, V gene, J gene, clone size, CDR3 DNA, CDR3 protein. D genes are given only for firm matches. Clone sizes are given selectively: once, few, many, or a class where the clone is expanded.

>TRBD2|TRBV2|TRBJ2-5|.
TGTGCCAGCAGTCGGACTAGCGGGGGGCTTACCCAGTACTTC
CASSRTSGGLTQYF
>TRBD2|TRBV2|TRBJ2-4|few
TGTGCCAGCACCGGAGGGAGGGCCGAAGGACTAGCCAAAAACATTCAGTACTTC
CASTGGRAEGLAKNIQYF
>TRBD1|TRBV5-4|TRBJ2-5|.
TGTGCCAGCAGCTTGCGGACAGGGGCCCGCCAAGAGACCCAGTACTTC
CASSLRTGARQETQYF
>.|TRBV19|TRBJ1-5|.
TGTGCCAGTAATGGAGGTCGGAATAGCAATCAGCCCCAGCATTTT
CASNGGRNSNQPQHF
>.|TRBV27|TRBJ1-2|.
TGTGCCAGCAGTTTTAGGACAAGGCCGGCCTCGAACTATGGCTACACCTTC
CASSFRTRPASNYGYTF
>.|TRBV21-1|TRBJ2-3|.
TGTGCCACCGATTCCTTGGAGGAAGGCGCAGATACGCAGTATTTT
CATDSLEEGADTQYF
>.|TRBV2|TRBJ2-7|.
TGTGCCAGCACCTCCCGTCTGGGATACGAGCAGTACTTC
CASTSRLGYEQYF
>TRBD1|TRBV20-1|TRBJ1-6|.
TGCAGTGCTAAGACAGGGGGCTATAATTCACCCCTCCACTTT
CSAKTGGYNSPLHF
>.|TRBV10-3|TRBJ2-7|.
TGTGCCATCAGTGGGTGGATCGAGGGGAACGAGCAGTACTTC
CAISGWIEGNEQYF
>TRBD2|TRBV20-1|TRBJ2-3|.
TGCAGTGCTATAGCGGCTAGCGGGAGCTTTGGTACAGATACGCAGTATTTT
CSAIAASGSFGTDTQYF
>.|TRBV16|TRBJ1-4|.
TGTGCCAGCAGCCAACCTGGGCACAATGAAAAACTGTTTTTT
CASSQPGHNEKLFF
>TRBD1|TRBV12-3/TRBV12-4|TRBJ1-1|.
TGTGCCAGCAGTCTTCGACAGGGAAGGGGGGAAGCTTTCTTT
CASSLRQGRGEAFF
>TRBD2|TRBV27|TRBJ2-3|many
TGTGCCAGCAGTTTCCAGCGGGAGGGAGATACGCAGTATTTT
CASSFQREGDTQYF
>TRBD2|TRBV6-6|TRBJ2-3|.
TGTGCCAGCAGTTACCCGACTAGCGGGGTTGACACAGATACGCAGTATTTT
CASSYPTSGVDTDTQYF
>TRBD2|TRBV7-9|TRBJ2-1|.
TGTGCCAGCAGCTCCACGACTAGCGGGACCTACAATGAGCAGTTCTTC
CASSSTTSGTYNEQFF
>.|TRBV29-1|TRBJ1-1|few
TGCAGCGTTGAACGTAAGCACATGAACACTGAAGCTTTCTTT
CSVERKHMNTEAFF
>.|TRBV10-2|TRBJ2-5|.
TGCGCCAGCAGTTTAGGACAGGGAGTCGGGGGGCAGTACTTC
CASSLGQGVGGQYF
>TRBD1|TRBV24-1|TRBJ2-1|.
TGTGCCACCAGTGACCCGGGACAGGGGAGCGATGAGCAGTTCTTC
CATSDPGQGSDEQFF
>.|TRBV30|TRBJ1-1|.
TGTGCCTGGAGGCTTCAGACTAACACTGAAGCTTTCTTT
CAWRLQTNTEAFF
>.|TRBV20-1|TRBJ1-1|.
TGCAGTGCTAGAGGGCGGGCTATCTGGAACACTGAAGCTTTCTTT
CSARGRAIWNTEAFF
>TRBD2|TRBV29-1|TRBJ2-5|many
TGCAGCGTTGAGGGACTAGCAAGAGAGACCCAGTACTTC
CSVEGLARETQYF
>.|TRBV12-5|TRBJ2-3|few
TGTGCTAGTGGTTTGAGCGGGTCAAGCACAGATACGCAGTATTTT
CASGLSGSSTDTQYF
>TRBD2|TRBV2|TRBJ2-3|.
TGTGCCAGCATTAGGACTAGCAGGAGCACCACTAGGTATTTT
CASIRTSRSTTRYF
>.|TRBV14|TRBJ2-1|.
TGTGCCAGCAACGCCGGCGGGGGCGCATACAATGAGCAGTTCTTC
CASNAGGGAYNEQFF
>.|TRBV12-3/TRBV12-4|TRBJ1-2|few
TGTGCCAGCAGCTCCCCCCCCCACTATGGCTACACCTTC
CASSSPPHYGYTF
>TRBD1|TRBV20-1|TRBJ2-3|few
TGCAGTGCAAGGACGCCCGGGACAGGTTTAGATACGCAGTATTTT
CSARTPGTGLDTQYF
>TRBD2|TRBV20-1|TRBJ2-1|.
TGCAGTGTGGCTAGCGGGGGGGCCCATGAGCAGTTCTTC
CSVASGGAHEQFF
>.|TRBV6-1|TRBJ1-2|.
TGTGCCAGCATTTTACATGGGGCCTATGGCTACACCTTC
CASILHGAYGYTF